The 22 T cell receptor beta chains listed next were all sequenced from one sample in a study of T cell responses to AZD1222 COVID-19 vaccine (TCRdb year 2021). The library was made by the immunoSEQ multiplex PCR assay. TCRdb provides this immuneACCESS table in a form limited to in-frame rearrangements. Some clones are lacking; in checked studies, under half of them reflect an unresolved V gene, and why the rest are absent is not known. The sample profile shows 130,000 or so clones; around 83% of them were found once. Around 3% of the sample comes from the top ten. The intended sense of this specimen's time point label: about 28 days (+/-7) after the second vaccine dose. The sequencing here drew on peripheral blood, taken 28 days after the second AZD1222 dose. Receptors were obtained from an adult who received the AZD1222 COVID-19 vaccine.

The chain employs TRBV28 and TRBJ2-1; TRBD2 matches 11 bases. CDR1 MDHEN and CDR2 SYDVKM come from the germline V gene. The J segment lost 7 bases and the V segment lost 5 bases, leaving 7 bases of the junction unmatched. The CDR3 is 15 residues long. The CDR3 sequence is CASSPSGGYSNEQFF. The CDR3 region has the DNA TGTGCCAGCAGTCCTAGCGGGGGGTATTCTAATGAGCAGTTCTTC.

The rearrangement joins TRBV6-4 to TRBJ2-1; the match to TRBD2 covers 12 bases. This CDR3 spans 14 amino acids. Germline V gene sequence: CDR1 MRHNA, CDR2 SNTAGT. The junction had 4 bases not matched to a gene; V was cut back by 5 bases and J by 8 bases. The CDR3 DNA reads as TGTGCCAGCAGTCCGACTAGCGGGGGCTATGAGCAGTTCTTC. As protein: CASSPTSGGYEQFF.

CDR3 in amino acids: CASSPPQVYGYTF. The DNA of the CDR3 is TGTGCCAGCAGCCCGCCTCAGGTCTATGGCTACACCTTC. The gene calls are TRBV7-2 and TRBJ1-2; D is unclear. Germline V gene sequence: CDR1 SGHTA, CDR2 FQGNSA. The CDR3 runs to 13 residues. Trimming stripped 5 bases from V and 4 bases from J, with 11 bases between.

This chain links TRBV28 with TRBJ1-2; D might be TRBD1 (5 bases). Trimming removed 8 bases from V and 7 bases from J, with 11 bases in between. The V gene's germline CDR1 is MDHEN and CDR2 SYDVKM. The CDR3 is 11 residues long. This CDR3 reads CASSGGVGYTF. The CDR3 DNA follows: TGTGCCAGCTCGGGGGGAGTTGGCTACACCTTC.

The chain carries TRBV5-4 and TRBJ2-5; D ambiguous. This CDR3 comprises 13 residues. The ends were cut back, 4 bases at V and 0 bases at J, with 7 bases in the middle. In germline, CDR1 is SGHNT, CDR2 YYREEE (reference sequence). The CDR3: CASSIDNQETQYF. Here the CDR3 DNA reads TGTGCCAGCAGCATCGACAACCAAGAGACCCAGTACTTC.

V gene TRBV30 combines with J gene TRBJ2-7; unclear D gene. V was clipped by 0 bases and J by 4 bases, with 7 bases between them. From germline, CDR1 is GTSNPN and CDR2 SVGIG (reference sequence). The CDR3 sequence is 12 residues long. DNA of the CDR3: TGTGCCTGGAGTGTACTTCCATACGAGCAGTACTTC. Protein product: CAWSVLPYEQYF.

The chain employs TRBV5-1 and TRBJ2-5, with 12 bases that match TRBD2. The CDR3 is 16 residues long. In germline, CDR1 is SGHRS, CDR2 YFSETQ. The V and J ends lost 2 bases and 4 bases, in that order; junction bases with no gene match: 6. This CDR3 is CASSLLTSGGSETQYF. CDR3 nucleotides: TGCGCCAGCAGCTTATTGACTAGCGGGGGTTCAGAGACCCAGTACTTC. The full variable domain, in which reference TRBV5-1 and TRBJ2-5 provide the parts outside the CDR3, is KAGVTQTPRYLIKTRGQQVTLSCSPISGHRSVSWYQQTPGQGLQFLFEYFSETQRNKGNFPGRFSGRQFSNSRSEMNVSTLELGDSALYLCASSLLTSGGSETQYFGPGTRLLVL.

This rearrangement joins TRBV11-1 to TRBJ2-2; no definite D call. CDR3 size: 15 residues. Germline CDR1 reads SGHAT; CDR2 reads FQDESV (reference sequence). Deletions cut 5 bases from V and 5 bases from J, with 15 bases between. CDR3 loop: CASSLPARRTGELFF. The DNA for the CDR3 is TGTGCCAGCAGCCTGCCAGCCCGTCGGACCGGGGAGCTGTTTTTT.

V gene TRBV7-8 combines with J gene TRBJ2-3, with TRBD2 identical over 7 bases. The trim removed 3 bases at V and 8 bases at J, leaving 11 bases unmatched. Germline CDR1 is SGHVS and CDR2 is FQNEAQ. This CDR3 region has 15 residues. CDR3 in amino acids: CASSFGRTADGTQYF. The CDR3 DNA is TGTGCCAGCAGCTTCGGGAGGACCGCCGACGGTACGCAGTATTTT.

V and J are TRBV6-1 and TRBJ2-1; 11 positions match TRBD2. There are 16 residues in the CDR3. V was clipped by 3 bases and J by 4 bases; unmatched bases: 5. In germline, CDR1 is MNHNS, CDR2 SASEGT. The CDR3 sequence: CASSDQPSGGYNEQFF. In DNA, the CDR3 is TGTGCCAGCAGTGACCAGCCTAGCGGGGGGTACAATGAGCAGTTCTTC.

V gene TRBV4-1 combines with J gene TRBJ1-5; no clear D gene. The CDR3 spans 13 residues. CDR1 and CDR2 (germline): MGHRA, YSYEKL. The germline V and J ends were trimmed by 0 bases and 9 bases, with 9 bases remaining between them. The CDR3 reads CASSQDLWGPQHF. CDR3 bases: TGCGCCAGCAGCCAAGATCTGTGGGGGCCCCAGCATTTT.

About this clone: A much larger clonotype is one base distant, so this may be a read error. The DNA for the CDR3 is TGCGCCAGCAGCCAGGGTAGCAATCAGCCCCAGCATTTT. Translation: CASSQGSNQPQHF. This sequence joins TRBV4-3 and TRBJ1-5; D remains ambiguous. V lost 3 bases, J lost 0 bases, and 3 bases lay in between. CDR3 size: 13 residues. Per the germline V gene, CDR1 is LGHNA and CDR2 is YSLEER.

The chain recombines TRBV19 with TRBJ2-5; 7 nucleotides line up with TRBD1. This CDR3 is 12 amino acids long. Germline CDR1 LNHDA, CDR2 SQIVND (reference sequence). Germline trimming cut 6 bases from V and 4 bases from J; bases unmatched to any gene: 2. CDR3 residues: CASRRDRETQYF. In nucleotides, the CDR3 is TGTGCCAGTAGACGGGACAGAGAGACCCAGTACTTC.

V gene TRBV18 combines with J gene TRBJ2-7; 8 nucleotides line up with TRBD1. J was trimmed by 2 bases and V by 1 base; bases with no gene match: 7. CDR3 size: 16 residues. The germline CDR1 and CDR2 sequences are KGHSH and LQKENI. CDR3 in amino acids: CASSPQGTGLTYEQYF. The CDR3 DNA sequence: TGTGCCAGCTCACCACAAGGGACAGGTCTCACCTACGAGCAGTACTTC. The complete variable domain, with remaining parts taken from reference TRBV18 and TRBJ2-7, reads NAGVMQNPRHLVRRRGQEARLRCSPMKGHSHVYWYRQLPEEGLKFMVYLQKENIIDESGMPKERFSAEFPKEGPSILRIQQVVRGDSAAYFCASSPQGTGLTYEQYFGPGTRLTVT.

The CDR3 region has the DNA TGTGCCAGCAGCTTAGCCCCTACAGGGAATCAGCCCCAGCATTTT. Protein: CASSLAPTGNQPQHF. The chain has TRBV7-9 and TRBJ1-5, with D perhaps TRBD1 (6 bases). The CDR3 is made up of 15 amino acids. Between the trimmed V and J ends, which lost 0 bases and 4 bases, there was a span of 10 bases. CDR1 SEHNR and CDR2 FQNEAQ come from the germline V gene (reference sequence).

The chain couples TRBV5-5 to TRBJ2-3; no clear D. V lost 2 bases, J lost 1 base, and 8 bases lay in between. Germline V gives CDR1 SGHKS, CDR2 YYEKEE (reference sequence). This CDR3 comprises 14 residues. The CDR3 is CASSFGRGTDTQYF. In nucleotides, the CDR3 is TGTGCCAGCAGCTTTGGGCGAGGCACAGATACGCAGTATTTT.

V gene TRBV19 combines with J gene TRBJ1-5; TRBD1 matches 9 bases. The CDR3 runs 15 residues. V dropped 11 bases and J dropped 4; count of bases not matched to a gene: 12. From germline, CDR1 is LNHDA and CDR2 SQIVND (reference sequence). Here the CDR3 DNA reads TGTGCCTCCCTACGGACCGGGACAGGGAATCAGCCCCAGCATTTT. As protein: CASLRTGTGNQPQHF.

The chain joins TRBV7-2 to TRBJ2-2; no firm D call. This CDR3 is built from 13 residues. V was shortened by 5 bases and J by 5 bases, with 9 bases between the two germline ends. CDR1 and CDR2 (germline): SGHTA, FQGNSA. The CDR3: CASSPDGTGELFF. In DNA form, the CDR3 reads TGTGCCAGCAGCCCGGACGGAACCGGGGAGCTGTTTTTT.

The chain links TRBV27 to TRBJ1-1, with 8 bases matching TRBD1. Losses at the gene ends were 6 bases for V and 4 bases for J; bases not matched to a gene: 4. The CDR3 length is 13 residues. Germline CDR1 and CDR2: MNHEY and SMNVEV (reference sequence). Here the CDR3 reads CASRAGGSTEAFF. The CDR3 nucleotides are TGTGCCAGCAGGGCAGGGGGCAGCACTGAAGCTTTCTTT.

The V and J genes are TRBV11-2 and TRBJ2-2, with D unresolved. Germline V gene sequence: CDR1 SGHAT, CDR2 FQNNGV. The V end was cut by 6 bases, the J end by 1 base, with 12 bases between. This CDR3 region has 15 residues. CDR3 loop: CASSPATQNTGELFF. Written as DNA, the CDR3 is TGTGCCAGCAGTCCGGCGACACAGAACACCGGGGAGCTGTTTTTT.

The V gene is TRBV21-1, the J gene TRBJ1-4; TRBD1 is the table's D call, not checked against the DNA. TRBV21-1 is listed as a pseudogene. The CDR3 loop spans 17 amino acids. CDR3 protein: CASSNSLFRDSNEKLFF. The DNA for the CDR3 is TGTGCCAGCAGCAATTCTCTCTTCCGGGACAGTAATGAAAAACTGTTTTTT.

This chain uses TRBV7-8 with TRBJ2-4; TRBD2 matches at 13 bases. The trim removed 1 base at V and 13 bases at J, leaving 1 base unmatched. This CDR3 is 13 amino acids long. Germline V lookup: CDR1 SGHVS, CDR2 FQNEAQ. Here the CDR3 DNA reads TGTGCCAGCAGCTTAGAACTAGCGGGGGGGCAGTACTTC. Amino acids: CASSLELAGGQYF. The variable domain in full, with the rest retrieved from reference TRBV7-8 and TRBJ2-4, is GAGVSQSPRYKVAKRGQDVALRCDPISGHVSLFWYQQALGQGPEFLTYFQNEAQLDKSGLPSDRFFAERPEGSVSTLKIQRTQQEDSAVYLCASSLELAGGQYFGAGTRLSVL.